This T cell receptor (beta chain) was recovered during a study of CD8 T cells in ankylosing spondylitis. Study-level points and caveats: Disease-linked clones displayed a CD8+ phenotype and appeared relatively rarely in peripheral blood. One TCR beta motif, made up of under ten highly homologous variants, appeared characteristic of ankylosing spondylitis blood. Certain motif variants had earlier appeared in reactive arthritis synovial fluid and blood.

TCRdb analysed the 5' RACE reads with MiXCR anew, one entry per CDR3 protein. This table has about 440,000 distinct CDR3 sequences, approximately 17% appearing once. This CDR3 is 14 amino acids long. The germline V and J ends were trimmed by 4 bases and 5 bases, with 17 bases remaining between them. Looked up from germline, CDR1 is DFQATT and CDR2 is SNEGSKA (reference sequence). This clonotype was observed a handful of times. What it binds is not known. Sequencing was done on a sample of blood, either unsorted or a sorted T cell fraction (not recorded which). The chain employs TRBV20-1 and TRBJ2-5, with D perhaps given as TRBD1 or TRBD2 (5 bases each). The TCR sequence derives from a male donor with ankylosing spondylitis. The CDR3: CSATRGGGGETQYF. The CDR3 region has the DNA TGCAGTGCTACCCGTGGTGGGGGTGGGGAGACCCAGTACTTC.